This T cell receptor (beta chain) was recovered during a study of PD-1 blockade in classical Hodgkin lymphoma. Study-wide results and caveats: Newly diagnosed patients were reported to start with lower TCR diversity than healthy donors. The authors have not defined what causes the repertoire differences, possibly disease activity or prior therapy.

About this clone: Its antigen remains unidentified.

Generated by immunoSEQ multiplex PCR, the TCRdb table keeps only in-frame clones and is missing some. Of approximately 45,000 clones in the sample, roughly 88% were seen once. Time point here: newly diagnosed, previously untreated cHL patient sample. Comparison samples consisted of PBMCs from newly diagnosed, untreated classical Hodgkin lymphoma. Germline loops: CDR1 MNHNS, CDR2 SASEGT. CDR3 length equals 16 residues. V was cut by 2 bases and J by 9 bases, with 20 bases left in between. The genes are TRBV6-1 and TRBJ1-5; D is perhaps TRBD1 (5 bases). The sequenced material came from peripheral blood mononuclear cells (PBMCs). The receptor comes from a human donor with classical Hodgkin lymphoma. The CDR3 DNA follows: TGTGCCAGCAGTGAATCCACAGGCCCTACTAGGTGGCCCCAGCATTTT. This translates into CASSESTGPTRWPQHF.